A selection of T cell receptor beta chains follows, all from one sample in a study of CD8+ T cells in alopecia areata. Profiled with immunoSEQ multiplex PCR; TCRdb holds only in-frame clones, not every one. The data hold around 65,000 clones, with about half observed a single time. Sample: CD8+ T cells sorted from blood, taken at week 0. The receptors come from a human donor with alopecia areata. CDR3s include the opening cysteine and the closing phenylalanine or tryptophan. Fields, in order: D gene, V gene, clone size, J gene, CDR3 protein, CDR3 DNA. D genes are given only for firm matches. Not all rows give a size; the values are once, few, many and, for expanded clones, a class.

d_call: TRBD2; v_call: TRBV4-1; clone_size: many; j_call: TRBJ2-1; cdr3_aa: CASSEAGSEQFF; cdr3_nt: TGCGCCAGCAGCGAAGCGGGGAGTGAGCAGTTCTTC
d_call: NA; v_call: TRBV6-5; clone_size: few; j_call: TRBJ2-1; cdr3_aa: CASSYSPTSPNEQFF; cdr3_nt: TGTGCCAGCAGTTACTCGCCGACCTCCCCTAATGAGCAGTTCTTC
d_call: NA; v_call: TRBV29-1; clone_size: NA; j_call: TRBJ1-2; cdr3_aa: CSVDARRGYTF; cdr3_nt: TGCAGCGTTGACGCACGGCGTGGCTACACCTTC
d_call: TRBD1; v_call: TRBV7-6; clone_size: few; j_call: TRBJ1-5; cdr3_aa: CASSLRTGPDQPQHF; cdr3_nt: TGTGCCAGCAGCTTACGGACAGGGCCGGATCAGCCCCAGCATTTT
d_call: NA; v_call: TRBV6-5; clone_size: NA; j_call: TRBJ2-5; cdr3_aa: CASSLSQRETQYF; cdr3_nt: TGTGCCAGCAGTTTAAGCCAGAGGGAGACCCAGTACTTC
d_call: NA; v_call: TRBV29-1; clone_size: NA; j_call: TRBJ2-1; cdr3_aa: CSVAIRYNEQFF; cdr3_nt: TGCAGCGTTGCGATCAGGTACAATGAGCAGTTCTTC
d_call: TRBD2; v_call: TRBV2; clone_size: NA; j_call: TRBJ2-1; cdr3_aa: CASNLAGGVYNEQFF; cdr3_nt: TGTGCCAGCAATTTAGCGGGAGGAGTATACAATGAGCAGTTCTTC
d_call: TRBD2; v_call: TRBV2; clone_size: NA; j_call: TRBJ2-3; cdr3_aa: CASSLSSGRTTDTQYF; cdr3_nt: TGTGCCAGCAGTCTGAGTAGCGGGAGGACCACAGATACGCAGTATTTT
d_call: NA; v_call: TRBV27; clone_size: many; j_call: TRBJ1-5; cdr3_aa: CASSPLGLSNQPQHF; cdr3_nt: TGTGCCAGCAGTCCACTTGGGTTGAGCAATCAGCCCCAGCATTTT
d_call: NA; v_call: TRBV7-2; clone_size: few; j_call: TRBJ1-3; cdr3_aa: CASSLFRSSGSGNTIYF; cdr3_nt: TGTGCCAGCAGCTTATTTCGGTCGAGTGGCTCTGGAAACACCATATATTTT
d_call: TRBD1; v_call: TRBV11-2; clone_size: NA; j_call: TRBJ2-6; cdr3_aa: CASSTVLDRAGANVLTF; cdr3_nt: TGTGCCAGCAGCACCGTCCTGGACAGGGCTGGGGCCAACGTCCTGACTTTC
d_call: NA; v_call: TRBV20-1; clone_size: once; j_call: TRBJ1-2; cdr3_aa: CSAQGSVTF; cdr3_nt: TGCAGTGCTCAGGGATCAGTCACCTTC
d_call: NA; v_call: TRBV27; clone_size: many; j_call: TRBJ2-7; cdr3_aa: CASSFGSRDYEQYF; cdr3_nt: TGTGCCAGCAGTTTCGGCTCGAGGGACTACGAGCAGTACTTC
d_call: NA; v_call: TRBV4-1; clone_size: NA; j_call: TRBJ1-1; cdr3_aa: CASSRNNRYTEAFF; cdr3_nt: TGCGCCAGCAGCCGGAACAACAGGTACACTGAAGCTTTCTTT
d_call: TRBD1; v_call: TRBV9; clone_size: NA; j_call: TRBJ2-5; cdr3_aa: CASSVSGTGQETQYF; cdr3_nt: TGTGCCAGCAGCGTAAGTGGGACAGGGCAAGAGACCCAGTACTTC
d_call: TRBD2; v_call: TRBV7-9; clone_size: NA; j_call: TRBJ2-5; cdr3_aa: CASTVTSDYQETQYF; cdr3_nt: TGTGCCAGCACCGTGACTAGCGACTACCAAGAGACCCAGTACTTC
d_call: NA; v_call: TRBV9; clone_size: NA; j_call: TRBJ2-2; cdr3_aa: CASSLQRTGPGELFF; cdr3_nt: TGTGCCAGCAGCCTCCAACGAACTGGTCCCGGGGAGCTGTTTTTT
d_call: NA; v_call: TRBV27; clone_size: NA; j_call: TRBJ2-1; cdr3_aa: CASSSAGPSYNEQFF; cdr3_nt: TGTGCCAGCAGTTCAGCGGGCCCCTCCTACAATGAGCAGTTCTTC
d_call: NA; v_call: TRBV30; clone_size: NA; j_call: TRBJ2-3; cdr3_aa: CAWSVFGPGSDITDTQYF; cdr3_nt: TGTGCCTGGAGTGTTTTCGGCCCGGGATCCGATATAACAGATACGCAGTATTTT
d_call: TRBD1; v_call: TRBV23-1; clone_size: NA; j_call: TRBJ2-2; cdr3_aa: CASSHPRGQGTTGELFF; cdr3_nt: TGCGCCAGCAGTCATCCCCGGGGACAGGGTACCACCGGGGAGCTGTTTTTT
d_call: TRBD1; v_call: TRBV7-6; clone_size: once; j_call: TRBJ1-2; cdr3_aa: CASSPAGTGNGYTF; cdr3_nt: TGTGCCAGCAGCCCTGCCGGGACAGGGAACGGCTACACCTTC
d_call: NA; v_call: TRBV6-6; clone_size: few; j_call: TRBJ2-1; cdr3_aa: CASRKPGPADEQFF; cdr3_nt: TGTGCCAGCAGAAAACCCGGACCTGCCGATGAGCAGTTCTTC
d_call: NA; v_call: TRBV28; clone_size: few; j_call: TRBJ1-5; cdr3_aa: CASSFGQFHQPQHF; cdr3_nt: TGTGCCAGCAGTTTCGGACAGTTCCATCAGCCCCAGCATTTT
d_call: NA; v_call: TRBV5-1; clone_size: NA; j_call: TRBJ2-7; cdr3_aa: CASSPGGPPGEQYF; cdr3_nt: TGCGCCAGCAGCCCTGGGGGCCCACCGGGCGAGCAGTACTTC
d_call: TRBD1; v_call: TRBV9; clone_size: NA; j_call: TRBJ1-2; cdr3_aa: CASSGQQGDGGGYTF; cdr3_nt: TGTGCCAGCAGCGGGCAACAGGGGGATGGCGGTGGCTACACCTTC
d_call: TRBD2; v_call: TRBV9; clone_size: NA; j_call: TRBJ2-7; cdr3_aa: CASSVGSGGYEQYF; cdr3_nt: TGTGCCAGCAGCGTAGGGTCGGGAGGGTACGAGCAGTACTTC
d_call: NA; v_call: TRBV4-2; clone_size: few; j_call: TRBJ1-4; cdr3_aa: CASSHRASERANEKLFF; cdr3_nt: TGTGCCAGCAGCCACCGGGCCTCCGAGAGAGCTAATGAAAAACTGTTTTTT